Following are 2 T cell receptor beta chains from one sample sequenced in a study of shared T cell receptors in the human thymus. This table comes from immunoSEQ multiplex PCR, and its TCRdb copy is limited to in-frame clones, with some not included. Of hundreds of thousands of clones in the sample, roughly 90% were seen once. These data were also reused for a study on human thymus T cells.

Sequenced: thymocytes. The receptor set was obtained from a boy under three years old with a congenital heart defect.

This CDR3 reads CASSPSGLAGGGDEQFF. The CDR3 nucleotides are TGTGCCAGCAGCCCGAGCGGTCTAGCGGGAGGAGGGGATGAGCAGTTCTTC. V and J are TRBV7-2 and TRBJ2-1; TRBD2 matches 11 bases. From germline, CDR1 is SGHTA and CDR2 FQGNSA. The trim removed 5 bases at V and 8 bases at J, leaving 14 bases unmatched. CDR3 length: 17 amino acids.

V and J are TRBV5-1 and TRBJ2-2, with D perhaps matching TRBD2 (5 bases). The CDR3 totals 14 residues. Germline V CDR1 and CDR2: SGHRS, YFSETQ. V lost 3 bases to trimming and J lost 3 bases, with 9 bases between them. The CDR3 spells CASSSTRDTGELFF. DNA of the CDR3: TGCGCCAGCAGCTCCACGAGGGACACCGGGGAGCTGTTTTTT.